This is a list of T cell receptor beta chains from one sample in a study of blood T cell repertoires in COVID-19. Measured with immunoSEQ multiplex PCR; TCRdb has only the in-frame clones, and not every one. The profile covers hundreds of thousands of clones, with approximately 88% appearing a single time and about 6% taken by the ten largest. The sequencing input was peripheral blood. The receptors here all came from a man aged 60-69 years who had recovered from COVID-19. The CDR3 runs from the conserved cysteine through the conserved F or W. The order of the fields is D gene, V gene, CDR3 protein. D genes are given only for firm matches.

D gene: TRBD2; V gene: TRBV18; CDR3 protein: CASSPPRTSGARNIQYF
D gene: -; V gene: TRBV18; CDR3 protein: CASSPGEGGNSPLHF
D gene: -; V gene: TRBV19; CDR3 protein: CASSIRAGESYEQYF
D gene: -; V gene: TRBV30; CDR3 protein: CAWSGGGKNIQYF
D gene: TRBD2; V gene: TRBV2; CDR3 protein: CASGGDTGELFF
D gene: TRBD2; V gene: TRBV4-1; CDR3 protein: CASRPAQRGVLNEQFF
D gene: -; V gene: TRBV12-3/TRBV12-4; CDR3 protein: CASTPGGANVLTF
D gene: -; V gene: TRBV29-1; CDR3 protein: CSVAGGAFF
D gene: -; V gene: TRBV5-1; CDR3 protein: CASSPSGQLGQPQHF
D gene: -; V gene: TRBV7-6; CDR3 protein: CASSFKASNTGELFF
D gene: -; V gene: TRBV27; CDR3 protein: CASFTPGRGNEQFF
D gene: TRBD1; V gene: TRBV7-3; CDR3 protein: CASSSRLQGAQPGELFF
D gene: TRBD1; V gene: TRBV18; CDR3 protein: CASSPTGGGNQPQHF
D gene: -; V gene: TRBV6-1; CDR3 protein: CASSEVGTLSYEQYF
D gene: TRBD2; V gene: TRBV3-1/TRBV3-2; CDR3 protein: CASRPSGRAPGELFF
D gene: -; V gene: TRBV7-2; CDR3 protein: CASSLSRKGDGNTIYF
D gene: -; V gene: TRBV7-2; CDR3 protein: CASSNSGLDEQYF
D gene: -; V gene: TRBV11-2; CDR3 protein: CASRLTDTEISAFF
D gene: -; V gene: TRBV6-2/TRBV6-3; CDR3 protein: CASSYPLGRSYEQYF
D gene: TRBD2; V gene: TRBV19; CDR3 protein: CASSPPRLAGDTQYF
D gene: TRBD1; V gene: TRBV11-3; CDR3 protein: CASSDTGGDTQYF
D gene: TRBD2; V gene: TRBV18; CDR3 protein: CASSQGLADSYNEQFF
D gene: -; V gene: TRBV14; CDR3 protein: CASSQRQDSPLHF
D gene: -; V gene: TRBV5-4; CDR3 protein: CASRPDLSYNEQFF
D gene: TRBD1; V gene: TRBV7-3; CDR3 protein: CASSSTPGGTGTEAFF
D gene: TRBD1; V gene: TRBV7-9; CDR3 protein: CASSSGQVHGYTF
D gene: -; V gene: TRBV7-8; CDR3 protein: CASSLAGGGSYEQYF